Described below is a single TCR beta chain sequence and its context. TCRdb's table, derived via immunoSEQ multiplex PCR, lists solely in-frame clones and lacks some. The table includes nearly 50,000 clones, approximately 90% detected once. The data originate from a study of blood T cell repertoires in COVID-19. CDR1 SGHRS and CDR2 YFSETQ come from the germline V gene. V shed 7 bases and J shed 1 base, with 5 bases lying between them. The CDR3 is 11 residues long. The chain recombines TRBV5-1 with TRBJ1-1; D is unclear. This sequence originates from a woman over 75 with COVID-19, enrolled during active disease. The specimen sequenced was peripheral blood. CDR3 DNA: TGCGCCAGCCGGTGGAACACTGAAGCTTTCTTT. Its protein is CASRWNTEAFF.